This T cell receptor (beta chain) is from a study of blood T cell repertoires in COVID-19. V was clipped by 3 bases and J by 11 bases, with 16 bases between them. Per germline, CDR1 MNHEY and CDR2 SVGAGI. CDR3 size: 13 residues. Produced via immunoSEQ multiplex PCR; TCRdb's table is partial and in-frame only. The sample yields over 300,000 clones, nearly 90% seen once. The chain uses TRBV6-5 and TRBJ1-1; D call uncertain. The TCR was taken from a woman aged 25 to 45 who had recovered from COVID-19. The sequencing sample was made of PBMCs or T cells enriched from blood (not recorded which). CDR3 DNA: TGTGCCAGCAGTTATACGGCCCTGACTCCGGCTTTCTTT. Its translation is CASSYTALTPAFF.